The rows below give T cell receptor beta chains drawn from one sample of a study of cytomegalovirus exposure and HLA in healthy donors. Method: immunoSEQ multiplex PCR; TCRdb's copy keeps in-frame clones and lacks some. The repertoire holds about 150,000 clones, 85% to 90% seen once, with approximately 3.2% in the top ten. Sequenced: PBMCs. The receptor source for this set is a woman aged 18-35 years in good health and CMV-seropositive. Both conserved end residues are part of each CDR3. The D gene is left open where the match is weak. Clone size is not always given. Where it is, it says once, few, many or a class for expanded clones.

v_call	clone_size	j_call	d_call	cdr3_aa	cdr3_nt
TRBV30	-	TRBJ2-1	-	CAWSVFGSSYNEQFF	TGTGCCTGGAGTGTATTCGGGAGCTCCTACAATGAGCAGTTCTTC
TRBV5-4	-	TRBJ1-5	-	CASSLGGRGSNQPQHF	TGTGCCAGCAGCTTGGGGGGGCGCGGGAGCAATCAGCCCCAGCATTTT
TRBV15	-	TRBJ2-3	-	CATSRDQRLAGDTQYF	TGTGCCACCAGCAGAGATCAACGGCTAGCAGGTGATACGCAGTATTTT
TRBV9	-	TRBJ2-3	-	CASSPTGEGDTQYF	TGTGCCAGCAGCCCGACAGGGGAGGGAGATACGCAGTATTTT
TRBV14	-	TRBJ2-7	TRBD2	CASRWTSGRNYEQYF	TGTGCCAGCAGGTGGACTAGCGGGAGGAACTACGAGCAGTACTTC
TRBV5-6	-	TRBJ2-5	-	CASSLVQGGIETQYF	TGTGCCAGCAGCTTGGTGCAGGGGGGAATCGAGACCCAGTACTTC
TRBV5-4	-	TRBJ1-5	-	CASSLDGGEGLQPQHF	TGTGCCAGCAGCTTGGACGGAGGTGAAGGGCTGCAGCCCCAGCATTTT
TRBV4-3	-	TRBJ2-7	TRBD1	CASSLSSGTGGVYEQYF	TGCGCCAGCAGCCTTAGTTCCGGGACAGGGGGCGTTTACGAGCAGTACTTC
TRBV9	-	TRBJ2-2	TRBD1	CASSRQGANTGELFF	TGTGCCAGCAGCAGACAGGGGGCGAACACCGGGGAGCTGTTTTTT
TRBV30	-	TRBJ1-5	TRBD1	CAWSVRDRGRQPQHF	TGTGCCTGGAGTGTCCGGGACAGGGGGCGTCAGCCCCAGCATTTT
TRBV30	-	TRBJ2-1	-	CAWTSGSNREHNEQFF	TGTGCCTGGACAAGCGGGTCCAACCGGGAGCACAATGAGCAGTTCTTC
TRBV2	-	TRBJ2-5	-	CASSESSDTQYF	TGTGCCAGCAGTGAAAGCAGCGATACCCAGTACTTC
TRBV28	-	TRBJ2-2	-	CASSYGSNTGELFF	TGTGCCAGCAGTTATGGGAGTAACACCGGGGAGCTGTTTTTT
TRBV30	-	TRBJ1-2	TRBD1	CAWSDPDRGGGYTF	TGTGCCTGGAGTGACCCAGACAGGGGAGGCGGCTACACCTTC
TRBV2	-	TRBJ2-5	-	CASRRTGSGFTKETQYF	TGTGCCAGCAGGCGTACAGGGTCGGGATTTACTAAAGAGACCCAGTACTTC
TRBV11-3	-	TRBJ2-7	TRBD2	CASSFGGATYEQYF	TGTGCCAGCAGCTTCGGGGGGGCAACCTACGAGCAGTACTTC
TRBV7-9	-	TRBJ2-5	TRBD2	CASSPRGSGRWQTQYF	TGTGCCAGCAGCCCTAGGGGCAGCGGGAGGTGGCAGACCCAGTACTTC
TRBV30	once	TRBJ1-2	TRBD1	CAWSAQGEGYTF	TGTGCCTGGAGTGCGCAGGGGGAGGGCTACACCTTC
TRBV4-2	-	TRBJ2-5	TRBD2	CASSQGGTSGMQETQYF	TGTGCCAGCAGCCAAGGGGGGACTAGCGGGATGCAAGAGACCCAGTACTTC
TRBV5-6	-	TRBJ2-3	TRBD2	CASSILAGGSDTQYF	TGTGCCAGCAGCATCCTAGCGGGAGGATCGGATACGCAGTATTTT
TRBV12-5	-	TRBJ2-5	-	CASGLGDWFQETQYF	TGTGCTAGTGGTTTAGGGGACTGGTTCCAAGAGACCCAGTACTTC
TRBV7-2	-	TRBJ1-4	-	CASSEDRTNEKLFF	TGTGCCAGCAGCGAGGACAGAACTAATGAAAAACTGTTTTTT
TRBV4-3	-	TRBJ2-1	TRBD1	CASSRGTGAFDEQFF	TGCGCCAGCAGCCGCGGGACAGGGGCTTTCGATGAGCAGTTCTTC
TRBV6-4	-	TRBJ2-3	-	CASSESGASSTDTQYF	TGTGCCAGCAGTGAGTCGGGAGCGTCTAGCACAGATACGCAGTATTTT
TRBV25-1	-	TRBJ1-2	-	CASSADGVVYGYTF	TGTGCCAGCAGTGCAGACGGGGTTGTCTATGGCTACACCTTC
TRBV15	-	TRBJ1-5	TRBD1	CATSRGGGQGVQPQHF	TGTGCCACCAGCAGAGGTGGGGGACAGGGTGTTCAGCCCCAGCATTTT
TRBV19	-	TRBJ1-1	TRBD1	CASKDRGRETEAFF	TGTGCCAGTAAGGACAGGGGGCGAGAAACTGAAGCTTTCTTT
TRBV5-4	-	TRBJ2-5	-	CASSLRWGSTEETQYF	TGTGCCAGCAGCTTGCGTTGGGGCTCAACAGAAGAGACCCAGTACTTC
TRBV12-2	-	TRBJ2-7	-	CASRPIGQAGVGEQYF	TGTGCAAGTCGGCCTATAGGTCAAGCGGGAGTAGGGGAGCAGTACTTC
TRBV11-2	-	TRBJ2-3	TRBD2	CASSLQSGASTDTQYF	TGTGCCAGCAGCCTACAAAGCGGGGCTAGCACAGATACGCAGTATTTT
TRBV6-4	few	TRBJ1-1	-	CASSEAAGSIDGAFF	TGTGCCAGCAGTGAAGCGGCAGGTTCTATCGACGGGGCTTTCTTT
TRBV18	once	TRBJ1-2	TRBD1	CASSNRGNYGYTF	TGTGCCAGCTCGAACAGGGGAAACTATGGCTACACCTTC
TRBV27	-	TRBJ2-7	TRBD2	CASSLLRERPYEQYF	TGTGCCAGCAGTTTATTGCGGGAGAGACCCTACGAGCAGTACTTC
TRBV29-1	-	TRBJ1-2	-	CSVEDRGQGTNYGYTF	TGCAGCGTTGAAGATCGCGGCCAGGGTACTAACTATGGCTACACCTTC
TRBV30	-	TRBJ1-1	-	CAWSLGQSRVAFF	TGTGCCTGGAGTCTTGGACAAAGTCGCGTGGCTTTCTTT
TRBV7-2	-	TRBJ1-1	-	CASSLGSLEAFF	TGTGCCAGCAGCTTAGGAAGCCTTGAAGCTTTCTTT
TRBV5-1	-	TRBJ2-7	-	CASRPYQGIGEQYF	TGCGCCAGCAGGCCATACCAGGGGATCGGTGAGCAGTACTTC
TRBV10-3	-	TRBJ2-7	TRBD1	CATGQKTYEQYF	TGTGCCACGGGACAGAAAACCTACGAGCAGTACTTC
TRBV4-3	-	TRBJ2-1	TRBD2	CASSQEVTSGDEQFF	TGCGCCAGCAGCCAAGAGGTTACTAGCGGCGATGAGCAGTTCTTC
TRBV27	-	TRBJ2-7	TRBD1	CASRHRDRGLYEQYF	TGTGCCAGCAGGCACCGGGACAGGGGCTTATACGAGCAGTACTTC
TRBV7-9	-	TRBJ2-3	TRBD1	CASSFQQGEDTQYF	TGTGCCAGCAGCTTTCAGCAGGGGGAGGATACGCAGTATTTT
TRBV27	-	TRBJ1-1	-	CASSRFGGNTEAFF	TGTGCCAGCAGTCGATTTGGGGGCAACACTGAAGCTTTCTTT
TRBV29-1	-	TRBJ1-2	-	CSVELNRANYGYTF	TGCAGCGTTGAACTAAACAGGGCTAACTATGGCTACACCTTC
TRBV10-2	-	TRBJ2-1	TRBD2	CATNEGSGIHNEQFF	TGCGCCACAAATGAGGGCAGCGGGATTCACAATGAGCAGTTCTTC
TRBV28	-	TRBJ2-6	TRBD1	CASSLWGQGSGANVLTF	TGTGCCAGCAGTTTATGGGGACAGGGCTCTGGGGCCAACGTCCTGACTTTC